These T cell receptor beta chains were read from a single sample in a study of T-cell reconstitution after alpha-beta-depleted transplantation in children. In TCRdb, the PCR reads were re-called with MiXCR into one record per CDR3 protein. This sample carries under 300,000 distinct CDR3 sequences, around a tenth of them seen once, and the ten largest clones take about a quarter. Source: peripheral blood, taken 180 days after TCRalphabeta/CD19-depleted stem cell transplant. These receptors were collected from a male patient between 2 and 15 years old who had a stem cell transplant for chronic granulomatous disease, so the T cells may come from the graft donor. The CDR3 runs from the conserved cysteine through the conserved F or W. The order of the fields is J gene, V gene, CDR3 protein.

J: TRBJ2-7; V: TRBV25-1; CDR3: CASSERGTYSYEQYF
J: TRBJ2-1; V: TRBV12-3/TRBV12-4; CDR3: CASSWTPGRSSYNEQFF
J: TRBJ2-7; V: TRBV5-1; CDR3: CASSLTQGTSYEQYF
J: TRBJ2-7; V: TRBV21-1; CDR3: CASSKVEKANRKRGYEQYF
J: TRBJ2-3; V: TRBV28; CDR3: CASSLSRDTLTDTQYF
J: TRBJ1-5; V: TRBV12-3/TRBV12-4; CDR3: CASTTDGKPQHF
J: TRBJ2-1; V: TRBV3-1; CDR3: CAISPGDSSGGSSYNEQFF
J: TRBJ2-5; V: TRBV20-1; CDR3: CSAATTGRDQYF
J: TRBJ2-1; V: TRBV18; CDR3: CASLGDSSYNEQFF
J: TRBJ2-5; V: TRBV2; CDR3: CASSELRPSAAPQNF
J: TRBJ2-7; V: TRBV7-8; CDR3: CASSPRGGFYEQYF
J: TRBJ2-7; V: TRBV12-3/TRBV12-4; CDR3: CASSYTTGRGYEQYF
J: TRBJ1-1; V: TRBV20-1; CDR3: CSARESKGQKNTEAFF
J: TRBJ2-2; V: TRBV9; CDR3: CASSVLGTGELFF
J: TRBJ2-4; V: TRBV5-1; CDR3: CASSSGDFQYF
J: TRBJ2-2; V: TRBV5-1; CDR3: CASSLAYVRGRNTGELFF
J: TRBJ2-7; V: TRBV6-1; CDR3: CASSEGPGLAAYEQYF
J: TRBJ2-2; V: TRBV29-1; CDR3: CSVESQTGELFF
J: TRBJ1-1; V: TRBV27; CDR3: CASSLRQGRVTEAFF
J: TRBJ2-7; V: TRBV29-1; CDR3: CSVGEGYEQYF
J: TRBJ2-3; V: TRBV4-2; CDR3: CASSQEVVLSAQYF
J: TRBJ1-3; V: TRBV4-1; CDR3: CASSQGFPGNTIYF
J: TRBJ1-2; V: TRBV12-3/TRBV12-4; CDR3: CASSTRRQGPHYGYTF
J: TRBJ2-7; V: TRBV28; CDR3: CASSYRHEQYF
J: TRBJ2-3; V: TRBV5-6; CDR3: CASSLSLFGTDTQYF
J: TRBJ2-1; V: TRBV14; CDR3: CASSQFGGGRYSYNEQFF
J: TRBJ2-7; V: TRBV28; CDR3: CASSHFNEQYF
J: TRBJ2-1; V: TRBV12-3/TRBV12-4; CDR3: CASSPAPVAYNEQFF
J: TRBJ2-3; V: TRBV18; CDR3: CASCEAGLAGGRTDTQYF
J: TRBJ2-3; V: TRBV15; CDR3: CATSRGAGGTTDTQYF
J: TRBJ2-1; V: TRBV28; CDR3: CASEGSSYNEQFF
J: TRBJ2-6; V: TRBV11-2; CDR3: CASSLFQASSGANVLTF
J: TRBJ1-1; V: TRBV11-2; CDR3: CASSLSTWANTEAFF
J: TRBJ2-5; V: TRBV20-1; CDR3: CSALATETQYF
J: TRBJ1-1; V: TRBV28; CDR3: CASNPGTGVTEAFF
J: TRBJ2-7; V: TRBV6-5; CDR3: CASSYSSLAYEQYF
J: TRBJ2-5; V: TRBV9; CDR3: CASSVVAGGLQETQYF
J: TRBJ1-1; V: TRBV11-1; CDR3: CASSLSWAGEANLVTEAFF
J: TRBJ2-7; V: TRBV11-2; CDR3: CASSPRRGDTYEQYF
J: TRBJ2-7; V: TRBV29-1; CDR3: CSVGQGGTYEQYF
J: TRBJ2-5; V: TRBV29-1; CDR3: CSIRQGKGETQYF
J: TRBJ1-5; V: TRBV20-1; CDR3: CSASTGAGNQPQHF
J: TRBJ1-6; V: TRBV4-1; CDR3: CASSREDRGRIPLHF
J: TRBJ1-5; V: TRBV19; CDR3: CASSIVRFSVGPQHF
J: TRBJ2-5; V: TRBV20-1; CDR3: CSASGTTETQYF
J: TRBJ2-3; V: TRBV7-2; CDR3: CASSLSGGDTDTQYF
J: TRBJ2-5; V: TRBV6-1; CDR3: CASNHGTGGGETQYF
J: TRBJ2-7; V: TRBV29-1; CDR3: CSVDRGGDEQYF
J: TRBJ1-6; V: TRBV7-9; CDR3: CASSSPRDRGSNNSPLHF